This T cell receptor (beta chain) was recorded in a study of blood T cells in healthy people across ages. General study points: Age advanced and TCR beta diversity per million T cells fell, roughly linearly. A greater number of naive CD4+ cells and higher diversity distinguished long-lived donors from aged donors.

Sample-barcoded 5' priming and a J-beta primer mix drove a second PCR of about 7 to 12 cycles. TCRdb re-analysed the 5' RACE reads in MiXCR, keeping a single row per CDR3 protein. The repertoire holds about 1 million distinct CDR3 sequences, around 43% seen once, with 15% to 20% in the top ten. This clonotype is a singleton in its sample. Its antigen remains unknown. The V gene's germline CDR1 is MNHEY and CDR2 SVGAGI. With V trimmed by 2 bases and J by 4 bases, 4 bases remained unmatched. The CDR3 length is 14 residues. Sequencing was performed on blood. The receptor was isolated from a woman in her fifties or sixties in good health. The chain carries TRBV6-5 and TRBJ2-5, with 7 positions matching TRBD2. The CDR3 DNA reads as TGTGCCAGCAGTTACGCGGGGGAAGGAGAGACCCAGTACTTC. Its protein product is CASSYAGEGETQYF.